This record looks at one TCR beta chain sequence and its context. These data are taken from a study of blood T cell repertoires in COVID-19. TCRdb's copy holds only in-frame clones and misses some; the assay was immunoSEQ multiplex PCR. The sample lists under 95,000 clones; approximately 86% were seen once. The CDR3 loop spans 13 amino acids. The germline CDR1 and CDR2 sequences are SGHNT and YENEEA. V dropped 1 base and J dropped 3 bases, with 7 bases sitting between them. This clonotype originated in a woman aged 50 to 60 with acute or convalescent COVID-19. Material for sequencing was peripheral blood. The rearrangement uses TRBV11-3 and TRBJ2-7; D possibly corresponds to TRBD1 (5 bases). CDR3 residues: CASSLGQNYEQYF. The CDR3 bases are TGTGCCAGCAGCTTAGGACAGAACTACGAGCAGTACTTC.